The clone carrying this T cell receptor beta chain was detected many times. Its antigen is not known. This sample was included in a study of metastatic and nonmetastatic thyroid tumors. In the study overall: A comparison of repertoires was made across blood and tumor or nodule tissue from malignant and benign thyroid patients. Study-level findings and limits: The study reportedly found significantly higher TCR beta diversity in malignant thyroid tumors than benign nodules, in blood and tumor.

All patients reached thyroid surgery having received no treatment beforehand. From germline, CDR1 is SEHNR and CDR2 FQNEAQ (reference sequence). Trimming stripped 5 bases from V and 9 bases from J, with 14 bases between. CDR3 size: 14 residues. Methods used by the authors: Clinicopathological groups of papillary thyroid cancer showed CDR3 differences that were used to build a distant-metastasis classifier. With MiXCR, TCRdb called clones anew from the PCR reads. What appears here as the V and J calls and clone size reflects TCRdb's work, not the paper's. The table includes some 14,000 clones, about 25% detected once.

This TCR derives from a female donor with papillary thyroid cancer or a benign thyroid nodule (not recorded which). Some clones in this sample may be carry-over from other donors' samples. Source material: blood. V is TRBV7-9 and J is TRBJ1-6; a possible D gene is TRBD1 (5 bases). The CDR3 protein is CASSPQGGSSPLHF. CDR3 nucleotide sequence: TGTGCCAGCAGCCCCCAGGGAGGAAGTTCACCCCTCCACTTT. Filled out from reference TRBV7-9 and TRBJ1-6, the complete variable domain reads DTGVSQNPRHKITKRGQNVTFRCDPISEHNRLYWYRQTLGQGPEFLTYFQNEAQLEKSRLLSDRFSAERPKGSFSTLEIQRTEQGDSAMYLCASSPQGGSSPLHFGNGTRLTVT.